The sequence of this TCR beta chain was determined in a study of radiotherapy plus CTLA-4 blockade in lung cancer. Some clones are missing from TCRdb's copy, which holds only in-frame ones; the method was immunoSEQ multiplex PCR. The repertoire holds some 71,000 clones, with roughly three quarters as singletons. For this clone: What it recognizes is unknown.

Between the trimmed V and J ends, which lost 3 bases and 0 bases, there was a span of 9 bases. Germline V gene data show CDR1 as MRHNA and CDR2 as SNTAGT. The CDR3 is made up of 15 amino acids. General study results and limits: There was expansion of tumor-derived TCR clones in blood after radiotherapy plus ipilimumab.

The V gene is TRBV6-4, the J gene TRBJ1-3; D is possibly TRBD1 (5 bases). The sequencing used peripheral blood, collected from a patient treated with radiotherapy plus ipilimumab. The receptor comes from a human donor with non-small cell lung cancer whose response to radiotherapy plus ipilimumab could not be evaluated. Some clones in this sample may be carry-over from other donors' samples. This chain's CDR3 is CASSEWGSSGNTIYF. The CDR3 nucleotides are TGTGCCAGCAGTGAGTGGGGCAGCTCTGGAAACACCATATATTTT.